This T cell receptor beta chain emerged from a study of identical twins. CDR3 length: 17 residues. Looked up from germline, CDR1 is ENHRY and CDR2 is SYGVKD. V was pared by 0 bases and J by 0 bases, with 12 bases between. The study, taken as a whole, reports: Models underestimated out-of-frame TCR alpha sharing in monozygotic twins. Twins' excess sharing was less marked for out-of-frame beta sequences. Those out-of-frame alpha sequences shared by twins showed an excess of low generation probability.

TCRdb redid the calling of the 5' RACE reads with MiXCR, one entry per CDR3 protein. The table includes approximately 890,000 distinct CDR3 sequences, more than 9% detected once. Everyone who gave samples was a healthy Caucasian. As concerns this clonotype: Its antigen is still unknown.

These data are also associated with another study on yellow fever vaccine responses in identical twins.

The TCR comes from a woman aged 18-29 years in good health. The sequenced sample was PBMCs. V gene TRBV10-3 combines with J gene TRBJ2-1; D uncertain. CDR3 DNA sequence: TGTGCCATCAGTGAGTCGGTGGGAATCTCCTCCTACAATGAGCAGTTCTTC. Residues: CAISESVGISSYNEQFF.